This entry is about one T cell receptor (beta chain). Its antigen is still unknown. Base qualities were left out, and no much larger clone turns up one base away. At the DNA level, this CDR3 is encoded by other sequences in the same sample as well. The data were taken from a study of shared clonotypes between healthy human individuals (dated by TCRdb to about 2020). Looking at the study overall: The cohort comprised two women and three men aged 18 to 49 years. To estimate repertoire size and how much clonotypes are shared between individuals, the study performed deep sequencing of blood TCR repertoires from roughly five healthy adults. Libraries were prepared and TCR repertoires were sequenced by different laboratories using diverse techniques, in order to increase sequencing depth and limit assay-specific biases. Per donor, leukapheresis produced somewhere between about 0.94 and 9 billion PBMCs. For each donor, three plates each were used for CD4 naive and CD4 memory, two plates were used for CD8 naive, and one plate was used for CD8 memory.

TCR CDR3 regions were amplified from genomic DNA by multiplex PCR using the deep immunoSEQ assay. Extracted genomic DNA from each cell subset was distributed evenly across all wells of several immunoSEQ 96-well plates, and each plate was treated as a replicate. Each replicate PCR for sorted subsets received around 0.2 ug genomic DNA, equal to about 30,000 T cell genomes. The purified libraries were quantified using a Qubit 3.0 fluorometer, sized with a Bioanalyzer 2100, and then quantified again using the KAPA Library Quantification kit. A separate single-read 150-cycle Illumina NextSeq 550 flow cell was used to sequence each immunoSEQ 96-well plate. The original methods were these. Because only junctional sequences without quality scores were contained in the immunoSEQ output, filtering matching that applied to full-length reads could not be performed. Sequences were annotated with PyIR, a Python wrapper for IgBLAST v1.9, using IMGT germline references to assign V/J genes and CDR3. Reads with weak V/J assignments (E-value above 1e-6), missing CDR3, stop codons, out-of-frame junctions, or ambiguous translated residues were removed. A V3J clonotype was defined by an identical inferred V gene, J gene, and CDR3 amino acid sequence. Percentage overlap between repertoires was computed as shared unique clonotypes divided by the size of the smaller repertoire. RTK rarefaction, the Chao1 estimator, and Recon v2.1 estimates of unobserved clonotypes were used to assess repertoire richness. Generation probabilities were computed with OLGA for all TCRbeta clonotypes obtained by the gDNA method from several donors. The immuneACCESS repertoire file appears here via TCRdb, limited to in-frame rearrangements. These files lack a portion of the clones; in checked studies, under half of the deficit traces to unresolved V genes, and the cause of the others is not known. That table gives V, J and clone size, and the DNA gave D and trimming. The sample table shows roughly 2.5 million clones, and more than 80% are seen once. Together, the top ten hold about 0.13% of the sample.

Healthy HIV-negative adults with no recently reported acute infections or vaccinations were included as donors. All donors were Caucasian adults living in Nashville, Tennessee, USA. CD4+ T cells were enriched by magnetic negative selection, after which naive cells were positively selected on CD45RA and the negative fraction was taken as the memory subset. Blood was obtained by leukapheresis, after which PBMCs were separated by Ficoll-Histopaque density gradient centrifugation and cryopreserved in liquid nitrogen vapor phase. Analytical flow cytometry was used to check the purity and quantity of every magnetically sorted T cell population. From each sorted fraction, genomic DNA was isolated and quantified by UV absorbance on a Nanodrop 2000c. The germline V gene yields SGHTA for CDR1 and FQGNSA for CDR2. V was cut back by 5 bases and J by 4 bases, leaving a gap of 6 bases between them. The CDR3 runs 11 amino acids, cysteine and phenylalanine included. Just CDR3 DNA is preserved here, 33 bases in frame from base 1.

The research as a whole found: Pairwise subsampling indicated that sequencing depth was expected to affect the degree of clonotype sharing among donors. Sharing across several donors was observed for around 5% of naive CD4, over 3% of naive CD8, roughly 2.3% of memory CD4, and over 0.3% of memory CD8 clonotypes. Even with the large sequencing depth, rarefaction of the sorted-subset datasets indicated that sequencing was incomplete. Naive subsets generally had larger estimated clonotype richness than memory subsets did. The genetic and exposure-history diversity represented was limited by the small number of donors. Sampling was restricted to blood, and TCR repertoires in tissues likely differ from the TCR repertoires found in blood. Clonotypes shared by all four sorted-subset donors showed higher generation probabilities than non-shared clonotypes.

Rearrangement joined TRBV7-2 to TRBJ2-7, with the D gene uncertain. The sequence was collected from a man between 18 and 29 years old in good health. Sequenced: naive CD4+ T cells sorted from blood. The sample's cell subset or site label, decoded: CD45RA+ positively selected. The DNA is as follows: TGTGCCAGCAGCAATTCATACGAGCAGTACTTC. Its protein product is CASSNSYEQYF.